The 30 T cell receptor beta chains in this list originate from one sample, sequenced in a study of T cell responses to AZD1222 COVID-19 vaccine. Profiled with immunoSEQ multiplex PCR; TCRdb holds only in-frame clones, not every one. The data hold 99,000 or so clones, with approximately 86% observed a single time. Sequencing used peripheral blood, obtained 28 days after the second dose of the MenACWY control vaccine. These receptors all stem from an adult who received the MenACWY meningococcal vaccine as a control.

The rearrangement links TRBV28 to TRBJ1-5; D unclear. In germline, CDR1 is MDHEN, CDR2 SYDVKM. The CDR3 covers 15 residues. The V and J ends lost 4 bases and 0 bases respectively, with 10 bases between them. CDR3 sequence (DNA): TGTGCCAGCAGTTACCCCCACATTAGCAATCAGCCCCAGCATTTT. It yields the protein CASSYPHISNQPQHF.

The V call is TRBV4-1, the J call TRBJ2-7, with TRBD1 as a possible D gene (6 bases). CDR1 and CDR2 from the germline V gene are MGHRA and YSYEKL. Trimming stripped 4 bases from V and 3 bases from J, with 16 bases between. The CDR3 sequence is 15 residues long. CDR3 amino acids: CASSPQPGVRYEQYF. The CDR3 coding sequence is TGCGCCAGCAGCCCCCAGCCAGGGGTCCGCTACGAGCAGTACTTC.

The chain is built from TRBV24-1 and TRBJ2-5, with D perhaps TRBD1 (6 bases). The V gene's germline CDR1 is KGHDR and CDR2 SFDVKD. Trimming removed 9 bases at V and 0 bases at J, with 16 bases between. This CDR3 is 15 amino acids long. For the CDR3, the DNA is TGTGCCACCGCCTTGTGGCAGGGGAACCAAGAGACCCAGTACTTC. It codes for CATALWQGNQETQYF.

The V gene is TRBV15, the J gene TRBJ2-7; D not certain. Trimming took 5 bases from V and 2 from J, leaving 10 bases between them. The CDR3 consists of 13 residues. Germline CDR1 and CDR2: LNHNV and YYDKDF (reference sequence). The CDR3 sequence is CATSPESTYEQYF. The CDR3 region has the DNA TGTGCCACCAGCCCAGAGTCGACCTACGAGCAGTACTTC.

The V and J genes are TRBV30 and TRBJ1-3, with a possible D match to TRBD1 (6 bases). The germline V gene has CDR1 GTSNPN and CDR2 SVGIG (reference sequence). CDR3 length: 15 amino acids. Trimming removed 0 bases from V and 0 bases from J, with 9 bases in between. The CDR3 bases are TGTGCCTGGAGTGTAGGACAGAGCTCTGGAAACACCATATATTTT. Its translation: CAWSVGQSSGNTIYF.

This clone was seen a single time. The chain joins TRBV4-1 to TRBJ1-1; tentative D call: TRBD1 (5 bases). Germline assignment: CDR1 MGHRA and CDR2 YSYEKL. This CDR3 is 15 amino acids long. The V end was cut by 1 base, the J end by 0 bases, with 9 bases between. Written as DNA, the CDR3 is TGCGCCAGCAGCCAAGTCAGGGCAATGAACACTGAAGCTTTCTTT. Its translation: CASSQVRAMNTEAFF.

This rearrangement joins TRBV5-1 to TRBJ1-3; 8 bases map to TRBD1. V shed 4 bases and J 4 bases; nucleotides not matched to a gene: 10. This CDR3 is 16 amino acids long. Germline values: CDR1 SGHRS, CDR2 YFSETQ. For the CDR3, the DNA is TGCGCCAGCAGCCCGAGGGTAGCAGGGGGCGGAAACACCATATATTTT. It is translated as CASSPRVAGGGNTIYF.

V usage is TRBV7-9 and J usage is TRBJ1-2, with a possible D match to TRBD1 (6 bases). V lost 6 bases and J 3 bases, leaving 17 bases between the germline ends. CDR3 length: 15 residues. Germline assignment: CDR1 SEHNR and CDR2 FQNEAQ (reference sequence). The CDR3 DNA reads TGTGCCAGCAGGCACATGGGGGGGCGCGACTATGGCTACACCTTC. Translating gives CASRHMGGRDYGYTF.

J is TRBJ2-7 and V is TRBV28, with 10 nucleotides matching TRBD1. Germline CDR1 is MDHEN and CDR2 is SYDVKM. The CDR3 contains 14 residues. V dropped 5 bases and J dropped 5; count of bases not matched to a gene: 6. For the CDR3, the DNA is TGTGCCAGCAGTGTCGGACAGGGGGGACACGAGCAGTACTTC. As protein: CASSVGQGGHEQYF.

The chain is built from TRBV4-1 and TRBJ1-2; TRBD1 is a possible D gene (6 bases). The ends were cut back, 4 bases at V and 8 bases at J, with 20 bases in the middle. There are 15 residues in the CDR3. Looked up from germline, CDR1 is MGHRA and CDR2 is YSYEKL. In nucleotides, the CDR3 is TGCGCCAGCAGCCTTCTAAGTCAGGGGAGGAACGGCTACACCTTC. Translating it yields CASSLLSQGRNGYTF.

The chain employs TRBV9 and TRBJ2-5, with D unclear. The CDR3 loop spans 13 amino acids. Trimming pared 0 bases from V and 5 bases from J, leaving 8 bases between. CDR1 is SGDLS and CDR2 is YYNGEE in the germline V gene. Written as DNA, the CDR3 is TGTGCCAGCAGCGTAGAGGCGGAGGAGACCCAGTACTTC. It codes for CASSVEAEETQYF.

V and J are TRBV4-1 and TRBJ2-5; 13 bases fit TRBD2. The ends lost 4 bases at V and 3 bases at J; junction bases unmatched: 8. Per germline, CDR1 MGHRA and CDR2 YSYEKL. CDR3 length: 17 residues. CDR3 bases: TGCGCCAGCAGCCCGACTAGCGGGGGGAACTCCAAAGAGACCCAGTACTTC. Amino acids: CASSPTSGGNSKETQYF.

This rearrangement joins TRBV7-2 to TRBJ2-2; D remains unclear. The V end was cut by 1 base, the J end by 4 bases, with 10 bases between. CDR3 length: 15 amino acids. CDR1 and CDR2 (germline): SGHTA, FQGNSA. The CDR3 spells CASSLGMAITGELFF. The DNA of the CDR3 is TGTGCCAGCAGCTTAGGGATGGCTATCACCGGGGAGCTGTTTTTT.

CDR3 residues: CASSPRDRGLSSPLHF. DNA of the CDR3: TGTGCCAGCAGCCCGCGGGACAGGGGGCTAAGCTCACCCCTCCACTTT. The V and J genes are TRBV9 and TRBJ1-6; 12 positions match TRBD1. Looked up from germline, CDR1 is SGDLS and CDR2 is YYNGEE. V lost 4 bases to trimming and J lost 10 bases; unmatched junction nucleotides: 9. This CDR3 contains 16 residues.

The rearrangement joins TRBV10-2 to TRBJ1-2; possible D gene TRBD1, 6 bases. Germline V gives CDR1 WSHSY, CDR2 SAAADI. V was trimmed by 6 bases and J by 6 bases, leaving 11 bases between them. This CDR3 contains 12 residues. For the CDR3, the DNA is TGCGCCAGCAGGGAGGGGGGTGATGGCTACACCTTC. Residues: CASREGGDGYTF.

This clone appeared once. The chain recombines TRBV7-2 with TRBJ1-4; 9 positions agree with TRBD1. The junction had 8 bases not matched to a gene; V was cut back by 4 bases and J by 8 bases. Germline CDR1 SGHTA, CDR2 FQGNSA. The CDR3 length is 15 residues. This CDR3 reads CASSSQQGAREKLFF. CDR3 nucleotide sequence: TGTGCCAGCAGCTCTCAACAGGGGGCAAGAGAAAAACTGTTTTTT.

This chain joins TRBV7-9 and TRBJ1-1; 8 positions match TRBD1. The germline V gene has CDR1 SEHNR and CDR2 FQNEAQ (reference sequence). CDR3 length: 15 residues. J was trimmed by 1 base and V by 1 base; bases with no gene match: 2. In DNA form, the CDR3 reads TGTGCCAGCAGCTTAGTCGGACAGGGGAACACTGAAGCTTTCTTT. Amino acids: CASSLVGQGNTEAFF.

This clone was picked up a small number of times. V gene TRBV4-1 combines with J gene TRBJ1-5, with D tentatively TRBD1 (5 bases). This CDR3 comprises 19 residues. Germline V gives CDR1 MGHRA, CDR2 YSYEKL. The V end was cut by 0 bases, the J end by 4 bases, with 22 bases between. The DNA for the CDR3 is TGCGCCAGCAGCCAAGATCGGGGCCAGGGTCAAATGGAAAATCAGCCCCAGCATTTT. Residues: CASSQDRGQGQMENQPQHF.

The gene calls are TRBV19 and TRBJ2-2, with 8 bases matching TRBD1. The CDR3 loop spans 18 amino acids. Per germline, CDR1 LNHDA and CDR2 SQIVND (reference sequence). V was pared by 8 bases and J by 2 bases, with 16 bases of the junction left unmatched. CDR3 sequence: CASRTFRGPGLNTGELFF. CDR3 nucleotide sequence: TGTGCCAGTCGAACTTTCAGGGGGCCTGGGTTAAACACCGGGGAGCTGTTTTTT. Together with reference TRBV19 and TRBJ2-2, the CDR3 gives the full variable domain: DGGITQSPKYLFRKEGQNVTLSCEQNLNHDAMYWYRQDPGQGLRLIYYSQIVNDFQKGDIAEGYSVSREKKESFPLTVTSAQKNPTAFYLCASRTFRGPGLNTGELFFGEGSRLTVL.

J is TRBJ2-1 and V is TRBV5-4; D is possibly TRBD1 (6 bases). Deletions cut 0 bases from V and 10 bases from J, with 8 bases between. This CDR3 has 12 amino acids. Germline V lookup: CDR1 SGHNT, CDR2 YYREEE (reference sequence). CDR3 DNA: TGTGCCAGCAGCTTGGACGGGACAGAGCAGTTCTTC. The encoded protein is CASSLDGTEQFF.

The chain recombines TRBV7-9 with TRBJ1-1; unclear D gene. Germline V gives CDR1 SEHNR, CDR2 FQNEAQ (reference sequence). V was clipped by 1 base and J by 4 bases, with 10 bases between them. The CDR3 length is 14 residues. As DNA, the CDR3 is TGTGCCAGCAGCTTAGGGCAGGTCCCCACTGAAGCTTTCTTT. Translation: CASSLGQVPTEAFF. Variable domain in full (rest from reference TRBV7-9 and TRBJ1-1): DTGVSQNPRHKITKRGQNVTFRCDPISEHNRLYWYRQTLGQGPEFLTYFQNEAQLEKSRLLSDRFSAERPKGSFSTLEIQRTEQGDSAMYLCASSLGQVPTEAFFGQGTRLTVV.

A single count supports this clone. The chain employs TRBV10-3 and TRBJ1-4; 7 bases line up with TRBD1. This CDR3 is 14 amino acids long. V lost 2 bases and J lost 6; bases outside the gene matches: 3. Germline V lookup: CDR1 ENHRY, CDR2 SYGVKD. CDR3 loop: CAISEDRVHEKLFF. The DNA of the CDR3 is TGTGCCATCAGTGAGGACAGGGTACATGAAAAACTGTTTTTT.

CDR3 loop: CASSLWATREKLFF. The CDR3 DNA sequence: TGTGCCAGCAGTTTATGGGCGACCAGGGAAAAACTGTTTTTT. The rearrangement joins TRBV27 to TRBJ1-4; no definite D call. The V end was cut by 1 base, the J end by 8 bases, with 11 bases between. The CDR3 loop spans 14 amino acids. The germline V gene encodes CDR1 MNHEY and CDR2 SMNVEV (reference sequence). Based on the CDR3 plus reference TRBV27 and TRBJ1-4, the full variable domain is EAQVTQNPRYLITVTGKKLTVTCSQNMNHEYMSWYRQDPGLGLRQIYYSMNVEVTDKGDVPEGYKVSRKEKRNFPLILESPSPNQTSLYFCASSLWATREKLFFGSGTQLSVL.

The J gene is TRBJ1-1, the V gene TRBV27; unclear D gene. The length of the CDR3 is 13 residues. Looked up from germline, CDR1 is MNHEY and CDR2 is SMNVEV (reference sequence). Deletions cut 3 bases from V and 4 bases from J, with 9 bases between. CDR3 protein: CASSFLGSTEAFF. In DNA, the CDR3 is TGTGCCAGCAGTTTTCTCGGGAGCACTGAAGCTTTCTTT.

The sample holds a few counts of this clone. The chain employs TRBV2 and TRBJ1-5, with D possibly TRBD1 on 6 matching bases. V lost 4 bases and J lost 7, with 17 bases in between. CDR1 is SNHLY and CDR2 is FYNNEI in the germline V gene. This CDR3 spans 15 amino acids. The chain's CDR3 is CASSAHAGGGQPQHF. CDR3 nucleotides: TGTGCCAGCAGTGCCCATGCGGGGGGCGGACAGCCCCAGCATTTT. Complete variable domain (other parts from reference TRBV2 and TRBJ1-5): EPEVTQTPSHQVTQMGQEVILRCVPISNHLYFYWYRQILGQKVEFLVSFYNNEISEKSEIFDDQFSVERPDGSNFTLKIRSTKLEDSAMYFCASSAHAGGGQPQHFGDGTRLSIL.

For this clone: A read error may produce the germline difference seen at one junction end. The chain uses TRBV9 and TRBJ2-3, with D tentatively TRBD1 (5 bases). Germline V gives CDR1 SGDLS, CDR2 YYNGEE. This CDR3 has 10 residues. Here the CDR3 reads CASSHIGQCF. Written as DNA, the CDR3 is TGTGCCAGCAGCCACATTGGACAATGTTTT.

The gene calls are TRBV19 and TRBJ1-4, with D unclear. The germline V gene encodes CDR1 LNHDA and CDR2 SQIVND (reference sequence). The CDR3 has 17 residues. With 0 bases removed from V and 0 bases from J, the gap between germline ends came to 11 bases. The CDR3, as DNA: TGTGCCAGTAGTATAGATTCGGATCCGGCAACTAATGAAAAACTGTTTTTT. This codes for CASSIDSDPATNEKLFF.

The rearrangement uses TRBV9 and TRBJ1-4, with 9 nucleotides matching TRBD1. This CDR3 contains 15 residues. Germline V gene lookup returns CDR1 SGDLS and CDR2 YYNGEE. With V trimmed by 1 base and J by 7 bases, 5 bases remained unmatched. Here the CDR3 reads CASSVRQGGVEKLFF. DNA for the CDR3: TGTGCCAGCAGCGTAAGACAGGGGGGAGTTGAAAAACTGTTTTTT.

The chain recombines TRBV6-5 with TRBJ2-2, with D perhaps TRBD1 (5 bases). This CDR3 contains 15 residues. Germline V gene sequence: CDR1 MNHEY, CDR2 SVGAGI. Trimming stripped 11 bases from V and 1 base from J, with 17 bases between. CDR3 sequence reads: CAVGSDTGNTGELFF. In nucleotides, the CDR3 is TGTGCCGTTGGGTCGGACACTGGGAACACCGGGGAGCTGTTTTTT.

The chain employs TRBV3-1 (or the pseudogene TRBV3-2) and TRBJ2-2, with TRBD2 identical over 13 bases. The CDR3 extends over 17 amino acids. Germline trimming cut 2 bases from V and 1 base from J; bases unmatched to any gene: 1. Germline-derived CDR1 and CDR2 are LGHDT and YNNKEL (reference sequence). DNA of the CDR3: TGTGCCAGCAGCCAAAGACTAGCGGGGGGGAACACCGGGGAGCTGTTTTTT. This gives the protein CASSQRLAGGNTGELFF.